Listed here are 25 T cell receptor beta chains from one sample, sequenced in a study of low-dose radiotherapy and immunotherapy resistance in tumors. Priming of first-strand cDNA relied on TRAV- and TRBV-specific primers (covering alpha and beta chains). A roughly 19-cycle PCR with a constant-region primer and V-primer adapter amplified TCRs. TCRdb processed the reads anew with MiXCR; each CDR3 protein has one entry. This sample yields fewer than 90,000 distinct CDR3 sequences, of which approximately 20% are seen a single time; over 4.5% belongs to the top ten. Time point denoted: before trial treatment. The source material was PBMCs, sampled before treatment. The source of these receptors is a male donor with prostate cancer.

In its sample, this clonotype was seen many times. The junction differs from germline at one of its ends, possibly a read error. The chain carries TRBV30 and TRBJ1-1; D gene ambiguous. Germline loops: CDR1 GTSNPN, CDR2 SVGIG (reference sequence). CDR3 length: 13 amino acids. The CDR3: CARRAGPDTEAFF. The CDR3 DNA sequence: TGTGCCCGGAGGGCAGGACCGGACACTGAAGCTTTCTTT.

This clonotype came up many times. The chain recombines TRBV9 with TRBJ2-2; TRBD1 aligns across 12 bases. The CDR3 consists of 15 residues. V shed 4 bases and J 6 bases; nucleotides not matched to a gene: 4. CDR1 and CDR2 from the germline V gene are SGDLS and YYNGEE. CDR3 nucleotide sequence: TGTGCCAGCAGCAAGGGACAGGGGGCGGCCGGGGAGCTGTTTTTT. This codes for CASSKGQGAAGELFF.

This clonotype was observed many times. The CDR3 sequence: CASSTTSSYNEQFF. CDR3 DNA: TGTGCCAGCTCCACAACGAGCTCCTACAATGAGCAGTTCTTC. The chain links TRBV2 to TRBJ2-1; D remains unclear. Per germline, CDR1 SNHLY and CDR2 FYNNEI. This CDR3 contains 14 residues. Trimming took 8 bases from V and 0 from J, leaving 11 bases between them.

The V and J genes are TRBV29-1 and TRBJ2-1; D possibly corresponds to TRBD2 (5 bases). The V and J ends lost 4 bases and 8 bases respectively, with 12 bases between them. Germline CDR1 SQVTM, CDR2 ANQGSEA. The CDR3 sequence is 12 residues long. This chain's CDR3 is CSVGGSGDEQFF. In DNA, the CDR3 is TGCAGCGTTGGTGGCTCCGGGGATGAGCAGTTCTTC.

V usage is TRBV10-3 and J usage is TRBJ2-3; TRBD2 matches 7 bases. V dropped 1 base and J dropped 7; count of bases not matched to a gene: 8. This CDR3 comprises 15 residues. Germline loops: CDR1 ENHRY, CDR2 SYGVKD. CDR3 region: CAISELKRGLHTQYF. For the CDR3, the DNA is TGTGCCATCAGTGAGTTGAAGCGGGGTCTACATACGCAGTATTTT.

This clonotype was counted ten times or more. The gene calls are TRBV10-3 and TRBJ2-1; D might be TRBD1 (5 bases). V lost 0 bases and J lost 5, with 11 bases in between. This CDR3 comprises 15 residues. CDR1 ENHRY and CDR2 SYGVKD come from the germline V gene. CDR3: CAISESRQGDNEQFF. The CDR3 nucleotides read TGTGCCATCAGTGAGTCGCGGCAGGGCGACAATGAGCAGTTCTTC.

This clonotype was recorded at least ten times. The chain uses TRBV11-2 and TRBJ1-4, with 8 bases identical to TRBD1. CDR1 is SGHAT and CDR2 is FQNNGV in the germline V gene. Trimming removed 5 bases from V and 8 bases from J; junction bases left unmatched: 7. This CDR3 has 14 residues. CDR3 loop: CASSPGQGAEKLFF. In DNA, the CDR3 is TGTGCCAGCAGCCCAGGACAGGGCGCGGAAAAACTGTTTTTT.

This clonotype has a count of ten or more. The V and J genes are TRBV28 and TRBJ2-1; 12 nucleotides line up with TRBD1. CDR3 length equals 15 residues. V gave up 8 bases and J gave up 7 bases; unmatched junction bases: 9. Germline assignment: CDR1 MDHEN and CDR2 SYDVKM. The CDR3 region has the DNA TGTGCCAGCGGCTTGGGACAGGGGGCTTGGAATGAGCAGTTCTTC. This translates into CASGLGQGAWNEQFF.

This clonotype was observed at least ten times. This rearrangement joins TRBV7-2 to TRBJ1-5; D possibly corresponds to TRBD1 (6 bases). V lost 3 bases, J lost 6 bases, and 15 bases lay in between. Germline CDR1 reads SGHTA; CDR2 reads FQGNSA. There are 15 residues in the CDR3. The CDR3 DNA follows: TGTGCCAGCAGCTTTGCGATGGGGGCGGTTCAGCCCCAGCATTTT. Amino acid sequence: CASSFAMGAVQPQHF.

The chain is built from TRBV6-1 and TRBJ2-5; TRBD2 is a possible D gene (6 bases). V was shortened by 6 bases and J by 4 bases, with 21 bases between the two germline ends. Germline lookup yields CDR1 MNHNS and CDR2 SASEGT. This CDR3 contains 16 residues. CDR3 nucleotide sequence: TGTGCCAGCAGCCCCCTGGAAAACGGGCGGGGAGAGACCCAGTACTTC. Protein: CASSPLENGRGETQYF.

This clonotype was observed at least ten times. This chain links TRBV3-1 with TRBJ2-5; 10 nucleotides match TRBD2. Germline V CDR1 and CDR2: LGHDT, YNNKEL (reference sequence). Germline trimming cut 4 bases from V and 1 base from J; bases unmatched to any gene: 6. The CDR3 sequence is 16 residues long. CDR3 amino acids: CASSRGIAGGQETQYF. DNA for the CDR3: TGTGCCAGCAGCCGCGGGATAGCGGGAGGCCAAGAGACCCAGTACTTC.

As for this clonotype: The DNA is left out, because the CDR3 cannot be placed on it with certainty; the CDR3 is given as TCRdb lists it. The chain recombines TRBV28 with TRBJ2-2; the D segment call TRBD1 is taken from the table without a DNA check. The germline V gene encodes CDR1 MDHEN and CDR2 SYDVKM. Counting both end residues, the CDR3 totals 18 amino acids. The CDR3 sequence is CASSLRGQGPNTGELFFF.

This clonotype has a count of ten or more. The chain recombines TRBV18 with TRBJ2-5; the D is unclear. CDR1 KGHSH and CDR2 LQKENI come from the germline V gene. Trimming stripped 3 bases from V and 1 base from J, with 3 bases between. The CDR3 is 12 residues long. CDR3 coding DNA: TGTGCCAGCTCACCGAGCCAAGAGACCCAGTACTTC. This sequence encodes CASSPSQETQYF.

This clonotype was detected many times. V is TRBV29-1 and J is TRBJ2-2; 7 bases align to TRBD1. This CDR3 comprises 13 residues. Germline V gives CDR1 SQVTM, CDR2 ANQGSEA. The V gene end was trimmed by 7 bases and the J gene end by 0 bases; junction bases not matched to a gene: 2. CDR3 DNA: TGCAGCGGGGACAGCCCGAACACCGGGGAGCTGTTTTTT. This translates into CSGDSPNTGELFF.

This clonotype occurred many times. The chain recombines TRBV7-2 with TRBJ2-7, with 8 bases lining up with TRBD1. V shed 5 bases and J 4 bases; nucleotides not matched to a gene: 10. The CDR3 length is 15 residues. CDR1 is SGHTA, CDR2 FQGNSA, per germline. The CDR3 nucleotides are TGTGCCAGCAGCCATCAGGGGGACAGGTATTACGAGCAGTACTTC. It translates to CASSHQGDRYYEQYF.

There are many counts of this clonotype. The J gene is TRBJ1-2, the V gene TRBV13; 7 bases align to TRBD1. Looked up from germline, CDR1 is PRHDT and CDR2 is FYEKMQ (reference sequence). This CDR3 is built from 14 residues. The V gene end was trimmed by 5 bases and the J gene end by 5 bases; junction bases not matched to a gene: 8. The CDR3 is CASSQQQGQYGYTF. In DNA, the CDR3 is TGTGCCAGCAGCCAGCAACAGGGGCAGTATGGCTACACCTTC.

As for this clonotype: Given a far larger clone just one base away, this is likely a sequencing read error. The chain is built from TRBV13 and TRBJ2-3; D may be TRBD1 (6 bases). Germline V gene lookup returns CDR1 PRHDT and CDR2 FYEKMQ (reference sequence). This CDR3 has 15 residues. The CDR3 spells CASSFRDIRADTRYF. The CDR3 DNA follows: TGTGCCAGCAGTTTCCGGGACATCCGTGCAGATACGCGGTATTTT.

This clonotype was counted at least ten times. The chain couples TRBV7-9 to TRBJ2-3, with 8 bases lining up with TRBD2. This CDR3 comprises 17 residues. V was clipped by 1 base and J by 0 bases; unmatched bases: 6. In germline, CDR1 is SEHNR, CDR2 FQNEAQ (reference sequence). CDR3 nucleotides: TGTGCCAGCAGCTTAGTGGCGGGAGGCCCTAGCACAGATACGCAGTATTTT. It codes for CASSLVAGGPSTDTQYF.

A few counts support this clonotype. V is TRBV12-3 or TRBV12-4 and J is TRBJ2-1; unclear D gene. The V end lost 5 bases, the J end lost 6 bases, and 8 bases lay between the germline ends. CDR3 length: 12 amino acids. The CDR3 nucleotides are TGTGCCAGCAGTGTCCAGATCAATGAGCAGTTCTTC. Amino acids: CASSVQINEQFF.

This clonotype appeared many times. The chain joins TRBV25-1 to TRBJ2-2; D is ambiguous. Germline CDR1 MGHDK, CDR2 SYGVNS. V gave up 7 bases and J gave up 5 bases, with 17 bases separating them. CDR3 size: 15 residues. CDR3 region: CASIGDKVVTGELFF. CDR3 nucleotides: TGTGCCAGCATAGGAGACAAGGTGGTTACCGGGGAGCTGTTTTTT.

About this clonotype: One base separates it from a far larger clone, so it is likely a read error. The V gene is TRBV29-1, the J gene TRBJ2-1; 9 bases are shared with TRBD1. V shed 4 bases, J shed 10 bases, and the junction held 11 bases outside the gene matches. The CDR3 covers 14 residues. Germline V CDR1 and CDR2: SQVTM, ANQGSEA. The CDR3 spells CSVVKGQGLNEQFF. The CDR3 region has the DNA TGCAGCGTTGTTAAGGGACAGGGTTTAAACGAGCAGTTCTTC.

On this clonotype: It is likely a read error: a sequence one base away is far more abundant. CDR3 DNA: TGTGCCAGCAGTTTATCAGGCCGAGGGATTGGGGACAATGAGCAGTTCTTC. Its protein product is CASSLSGRGIGDNEQFF. This rearrangement joins TRBV27 to TRBJ2-1; maybe TRBD2 (5 bases). Trimming left V 0 bases short and J 5 bases short, with 17 bases between. Germline V gives CDR1 MNHEY, CDR2 SMNVEV (reference sequence). The CDR3 has 17 residues.

This rearrangement joins TRBV20-1 to TRBJ2-7; 9 nucleotides align to TRBD1. The CDR3 sequence is 14 residues long. CDR1 is DFQATT and CDR2 is SNEGSKA in the germline V gene (reference sequence). The V gene end was trimmed by 6 bases and the J gene end by 4 bases; junction bases not matched to a gene: 10. CDR3 coding DNA: TGCAGTGCCGTGCCGGGACAGGGCTATTACGAGCAGTACTTC. It is translated as CSAVPGQGYYEQYF.

In the case of this clonotype: A far larger clone is just one base off, so this is likely a read error. This chain connects TRBV6-5 to TRBJ1-1, with TRBD1 as a possible D gene (6 bases). The CDR3 has 14 residues. Germline values: CDR1 MNHEY, CDR2 SVGAGI. The CDR3 DNA is TGTGCCAGCAACTTGGGGGCTTCGAACTCTGAAGCTTTCTTT. This gives the protein CASNLGASNSEAFF.

This clonotype showed up many times. The chain combines TRBV7-8 with TRBJ2-5; 7 nucleotides align to TRBD2. The CDR3 contains 18 residues. Germline loops: CDR1 SGHVS, CDR2 FQNEAQ. The V segment lost 0 bases and the J segment 3 bases; nucleotides outside the gene matches: 13. CDR3 DNA sequence: TGTGCCAGCAGCTTAGCGGGGGGGAACGGACCGGGGAAAGAGACCCAGTACTTC. This sequence encodes CASSLAGGNGPGKETQYF.